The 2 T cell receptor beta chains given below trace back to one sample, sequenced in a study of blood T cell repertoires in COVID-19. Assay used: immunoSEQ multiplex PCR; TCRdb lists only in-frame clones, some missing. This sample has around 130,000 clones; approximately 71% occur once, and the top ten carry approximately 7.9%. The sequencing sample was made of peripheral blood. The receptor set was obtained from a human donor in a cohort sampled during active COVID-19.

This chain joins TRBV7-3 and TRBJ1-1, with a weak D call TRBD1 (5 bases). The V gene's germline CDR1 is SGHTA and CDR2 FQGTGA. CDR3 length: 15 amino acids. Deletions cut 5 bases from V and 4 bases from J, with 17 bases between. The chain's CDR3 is CASSPAGTPGTEAFF. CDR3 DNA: TGTGCCAGCAGCCCCGCGGGGACCCCGGGCACTGAAGCTTTCTTT.

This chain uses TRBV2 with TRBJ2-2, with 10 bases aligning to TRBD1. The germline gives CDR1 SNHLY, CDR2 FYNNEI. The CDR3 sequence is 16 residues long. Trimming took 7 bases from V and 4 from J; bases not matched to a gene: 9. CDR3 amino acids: CASKKGQGVVTGELFF. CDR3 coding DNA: TGTGCCAGCAAAAAAGGACAGGGGGTCGTCACCGGGGAGCTGTTTTTT.